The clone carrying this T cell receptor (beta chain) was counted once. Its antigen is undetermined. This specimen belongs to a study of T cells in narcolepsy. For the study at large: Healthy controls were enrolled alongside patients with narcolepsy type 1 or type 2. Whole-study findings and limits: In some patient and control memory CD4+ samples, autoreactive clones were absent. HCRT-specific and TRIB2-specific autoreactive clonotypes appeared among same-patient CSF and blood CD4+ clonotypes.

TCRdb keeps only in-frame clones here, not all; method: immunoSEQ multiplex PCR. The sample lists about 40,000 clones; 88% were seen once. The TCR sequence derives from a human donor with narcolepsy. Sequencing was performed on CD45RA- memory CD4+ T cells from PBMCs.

Here the CDR3 reads CASGADRDGYTF. CDR3 nucleotide sequence: TGTGCCAGCGGGGCTGACAGGGATGGCTACACCTTC. The rearrangement links TRBV11-3 to TRBJ1-2, with 7 positions matching TRBD1. Per germline, CDR1 SGHNT and CDR2 YENEEA. Unmatched junction bases numbered 6, after V lost 8 bases and J lost 6 bases. This CDR3 spans 12 amino acids.